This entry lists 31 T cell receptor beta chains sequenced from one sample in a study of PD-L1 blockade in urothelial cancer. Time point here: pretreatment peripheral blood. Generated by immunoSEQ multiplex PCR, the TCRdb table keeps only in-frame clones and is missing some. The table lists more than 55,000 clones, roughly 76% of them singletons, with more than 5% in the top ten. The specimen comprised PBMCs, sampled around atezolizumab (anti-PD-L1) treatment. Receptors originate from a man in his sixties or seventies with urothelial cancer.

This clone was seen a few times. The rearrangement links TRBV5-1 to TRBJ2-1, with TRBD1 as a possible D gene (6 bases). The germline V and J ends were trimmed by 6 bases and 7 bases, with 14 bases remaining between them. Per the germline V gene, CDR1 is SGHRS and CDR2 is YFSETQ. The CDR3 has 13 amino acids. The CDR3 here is CASTVGTNNEQFF. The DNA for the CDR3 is TGCGCCAGCACCGTTGGGACAAATAATGAGCAGTTCTTC.

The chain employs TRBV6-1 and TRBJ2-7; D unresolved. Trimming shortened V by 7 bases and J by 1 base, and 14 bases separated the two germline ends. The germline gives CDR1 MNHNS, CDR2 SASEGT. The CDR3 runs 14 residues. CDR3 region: CASNSDTVSYEQYF. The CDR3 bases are TGTGCCAGCAACTCAGACACCGTTTCCTACGAGCAGTACTTC.

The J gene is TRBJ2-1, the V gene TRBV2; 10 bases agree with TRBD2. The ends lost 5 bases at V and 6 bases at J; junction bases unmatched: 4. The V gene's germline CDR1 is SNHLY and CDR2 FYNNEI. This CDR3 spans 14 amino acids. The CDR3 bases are TGTGCCAGCAGTCGTCTAGCGGGAGTCAATGAGCAGTTCTTC. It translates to CASSRLAGVNEQFF.

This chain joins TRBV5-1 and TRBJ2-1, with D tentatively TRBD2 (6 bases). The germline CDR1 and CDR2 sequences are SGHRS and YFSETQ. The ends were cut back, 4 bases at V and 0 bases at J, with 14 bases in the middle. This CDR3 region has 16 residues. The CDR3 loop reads CASSVDYTSSYNEQFF. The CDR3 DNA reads TGCGCCAGCAGCGTGGACTACACAAGCTCCTACAATGAGCAGTTCTTC. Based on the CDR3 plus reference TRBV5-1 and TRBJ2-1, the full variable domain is KAGVTQTPRYLIKTRGQQVTLSCSPISGHRSVSWYQQTPGQGLQFLFEYFSETQRNKGNFPGRFSGRQFSNSRSEMNVSTLELGDSALYLCASSVDYTSSYNEQFFGPGTRLTVL.

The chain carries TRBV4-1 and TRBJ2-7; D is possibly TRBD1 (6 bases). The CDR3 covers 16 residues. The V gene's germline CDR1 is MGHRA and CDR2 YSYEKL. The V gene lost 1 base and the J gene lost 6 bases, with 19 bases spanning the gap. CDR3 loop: CASSQAPTGMQGEQYF. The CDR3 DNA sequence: TGCGCCAGCAGCCAAGCTCCGACAGGTATGCAGGGCGAGCAGTACTTC.

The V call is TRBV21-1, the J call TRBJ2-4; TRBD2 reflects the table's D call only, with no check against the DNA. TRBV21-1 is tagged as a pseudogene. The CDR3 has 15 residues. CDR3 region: CPHGGRGLAKNIQYF. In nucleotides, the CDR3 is TGCCCGCACGGCGGGAGGGGACTAGCCAAAAACATTCAGTACTTC.

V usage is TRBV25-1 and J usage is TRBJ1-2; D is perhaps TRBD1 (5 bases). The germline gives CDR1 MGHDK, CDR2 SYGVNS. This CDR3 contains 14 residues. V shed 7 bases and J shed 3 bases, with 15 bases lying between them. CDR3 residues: CASNGYGGDYGYTF. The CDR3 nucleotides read TGTGCCAGCAACGGCTACGGGGGAGACTATGGCTACACCTTC.

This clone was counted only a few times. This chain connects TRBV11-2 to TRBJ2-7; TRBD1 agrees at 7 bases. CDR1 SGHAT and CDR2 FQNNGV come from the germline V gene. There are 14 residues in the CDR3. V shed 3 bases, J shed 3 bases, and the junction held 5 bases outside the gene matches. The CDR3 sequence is CASSFTGVNYEQYF. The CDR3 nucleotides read TGTGCCAGCAGCTTTACAGGGGTGAACTACGAGCAGTACTTC.

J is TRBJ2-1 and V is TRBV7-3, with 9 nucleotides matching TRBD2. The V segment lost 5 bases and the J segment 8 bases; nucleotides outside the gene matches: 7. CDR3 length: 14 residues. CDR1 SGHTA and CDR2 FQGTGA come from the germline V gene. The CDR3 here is CASSPGLAGDEQFF. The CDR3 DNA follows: TGTGCCAGCAGCCCGGGACTAGCAGGCGATGAGCAGTTCTTC.

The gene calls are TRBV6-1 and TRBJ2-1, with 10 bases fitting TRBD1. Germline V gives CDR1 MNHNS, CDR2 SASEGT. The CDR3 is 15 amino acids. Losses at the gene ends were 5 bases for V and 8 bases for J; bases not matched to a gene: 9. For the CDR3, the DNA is TGTGCCAGCAGTCCCATGGACAGGGGGTTATATGAGCAGTTCTTC. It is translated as CASSPMDRGLYEQFF.

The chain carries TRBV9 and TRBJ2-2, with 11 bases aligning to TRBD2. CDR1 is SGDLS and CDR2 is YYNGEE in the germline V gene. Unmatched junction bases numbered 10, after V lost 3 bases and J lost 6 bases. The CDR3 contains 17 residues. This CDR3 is CASSGWTSGPGAGELFF. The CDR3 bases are TGTGCCAGCAGCGGGTGGACTAGCGGGCCGGGGGCCGGGGAGCTGTTTTTT.

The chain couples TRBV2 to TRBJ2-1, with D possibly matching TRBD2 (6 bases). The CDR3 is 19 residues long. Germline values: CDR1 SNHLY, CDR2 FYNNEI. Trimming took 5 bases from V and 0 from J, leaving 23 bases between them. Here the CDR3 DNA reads TGTGCCAGCAGTCCCAGGATGAGGGACTCCAAAGACTCCTACAATGAGCAGTTCTTC. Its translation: CASSPRMRDSKDSYNEQFF. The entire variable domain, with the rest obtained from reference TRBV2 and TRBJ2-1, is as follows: EPEVTQTPSHQVTQMGQEVILRCVPISNHLYFYWYRQILGQKVEFLVSFYNNEISEKSEIFDDQFSVERPDGSNFTLKIRSTKLEDSAMYFCASSPRMRDSKDSYNEQFFGPGTRLTVL.

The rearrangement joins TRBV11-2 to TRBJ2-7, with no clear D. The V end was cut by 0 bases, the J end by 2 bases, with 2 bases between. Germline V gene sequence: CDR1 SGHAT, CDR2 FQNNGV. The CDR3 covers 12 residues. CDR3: CASSLDAYEQYF. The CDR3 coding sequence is TGTGCCAGCAGCTTAGACGCCTACGAGCAGTACTTC. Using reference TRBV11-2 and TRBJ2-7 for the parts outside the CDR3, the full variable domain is EAGVAQSPRYKIIEKRQSVAFWCNPISGHATLYWYQQILGQGPKLLIQFQNNGVVDDSQLPKDRFSAERLKGVDSTLKIQPAKLEDSAVYLCASSLDAYEQYFGPGTRLTVT.

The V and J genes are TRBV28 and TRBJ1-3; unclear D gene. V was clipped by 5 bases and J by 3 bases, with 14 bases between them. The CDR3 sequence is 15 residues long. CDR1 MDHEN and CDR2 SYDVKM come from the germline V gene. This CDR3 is CASSRKGVSGNTIYF. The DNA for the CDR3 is TGTGCCAGCAGTCGAAAGGGAGTGAGTGGAAACACCATATATTTT. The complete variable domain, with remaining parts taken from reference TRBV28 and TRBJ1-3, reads DVKVTQSSRYLVKRTGEKVFLECVQDMDHENMFWYRQDPGLGLRLIYFSYDVKMKEKGDIPEGYSVSREKKERFSLILESASTNQTSMYLCASSRKGVSGNTIYFGEGSWLTVV.

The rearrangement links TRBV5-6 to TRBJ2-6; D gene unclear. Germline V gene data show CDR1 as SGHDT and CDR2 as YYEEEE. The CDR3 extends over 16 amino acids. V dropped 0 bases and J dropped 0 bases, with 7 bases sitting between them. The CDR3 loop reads CASSLVIPSGANVLTF. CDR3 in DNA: TGTGCCAGCAGCTTGGTCATCCCCTCTGGGGCCAACGTCCTGACTTTC.

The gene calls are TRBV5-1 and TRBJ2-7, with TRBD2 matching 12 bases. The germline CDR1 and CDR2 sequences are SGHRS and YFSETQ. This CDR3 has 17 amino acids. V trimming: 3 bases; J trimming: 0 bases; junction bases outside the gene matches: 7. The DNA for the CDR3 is TGCGCCAGCAGCTCTACTACTAGCGGGGGGATCTCCTACGAGCAGTACTTC. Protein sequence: CASSSTTSGGISYEQYF.

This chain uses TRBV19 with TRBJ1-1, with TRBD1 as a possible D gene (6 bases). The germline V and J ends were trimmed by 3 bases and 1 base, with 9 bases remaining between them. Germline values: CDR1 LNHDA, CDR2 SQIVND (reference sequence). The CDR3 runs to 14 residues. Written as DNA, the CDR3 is TGTGCCAGTAGTATCAGGGGAAAGAACACTGAAGCTTTCTTT. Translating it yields CASSIRGKNTEAFF.

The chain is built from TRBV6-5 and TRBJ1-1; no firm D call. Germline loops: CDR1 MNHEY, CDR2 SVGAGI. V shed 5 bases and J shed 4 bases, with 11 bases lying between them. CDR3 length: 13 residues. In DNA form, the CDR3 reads TGTGCCAGCAGTCCCGCCGCGGGCACTGAAGCTTTCTTT. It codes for CASSPAAGTEAFF.

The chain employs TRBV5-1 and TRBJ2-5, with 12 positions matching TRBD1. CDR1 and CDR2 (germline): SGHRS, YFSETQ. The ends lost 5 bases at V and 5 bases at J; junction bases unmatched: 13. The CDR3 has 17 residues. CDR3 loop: CASSSIPGQGAIETQYF. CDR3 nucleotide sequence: TGCGCCAGCAGTTCTATTCCGGGACAGGGGGCGATTGAGACCCAGTACTTC. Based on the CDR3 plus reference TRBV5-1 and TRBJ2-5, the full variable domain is KAGVTQTPRYLIKTRGQQVTLSCSPISGHRSVSWYQQTPGQGLQFLFEYFSETQRNKGNFPGRFSGRQFSNSRSEMNVSTLELGDSALYLCASSSIPGQGAIETQYFGPGTRLLVL.

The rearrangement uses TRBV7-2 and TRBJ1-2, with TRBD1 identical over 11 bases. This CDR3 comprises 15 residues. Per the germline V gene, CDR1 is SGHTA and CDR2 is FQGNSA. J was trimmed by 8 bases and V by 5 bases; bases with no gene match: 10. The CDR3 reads CASSLYGTGGDGYTF. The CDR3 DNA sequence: TGTGCCAGCAGCCTATACGGGACAGGGGGGGACGGCTACACCTTC.

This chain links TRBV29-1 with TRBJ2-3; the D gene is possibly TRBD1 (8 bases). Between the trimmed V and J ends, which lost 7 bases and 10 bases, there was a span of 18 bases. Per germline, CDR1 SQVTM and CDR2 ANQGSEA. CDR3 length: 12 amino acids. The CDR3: CSARQGREAQYF. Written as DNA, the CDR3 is TGCAGCGCAAGACAGGGGAGGGAGGCGCAGTATTTT.

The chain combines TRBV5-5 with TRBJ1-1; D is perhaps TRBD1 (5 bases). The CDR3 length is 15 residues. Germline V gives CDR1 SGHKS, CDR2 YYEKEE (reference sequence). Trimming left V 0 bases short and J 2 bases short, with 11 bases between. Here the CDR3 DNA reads TGTGCCAGCAGCTTGGGGGCCAGGGAAAACACTGAAGCTTTCTTT. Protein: CASSLGARENTEAFF.

The CDR3 sequence: CASSPSDRTNQPQHF. CDR3 nucleotide sequence: TGCGCCAGCAGCCCGTCAGACAGGACCAATCAGCCCCAGCATTTT. V usage is TRBV5-1 and J usage is TRBJ1-5; perhaps TRBD1 as D (6 bases). Germline V CDR1 and CDR2: SGHRS, YFSETQ. Trimming took off 4 bases at V and 3 bases at J, with 14 bases between the two ends. This CDR3 has 15 amino acids.

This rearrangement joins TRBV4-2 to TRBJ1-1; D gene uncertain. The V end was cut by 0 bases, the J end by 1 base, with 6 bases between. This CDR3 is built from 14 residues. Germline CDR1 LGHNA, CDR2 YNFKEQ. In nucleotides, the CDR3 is TGTGCCAGCAGCCAAGATAGTAAGAACACTGAAGCTTTCTTT. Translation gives CASSQDSKNTEAFF.

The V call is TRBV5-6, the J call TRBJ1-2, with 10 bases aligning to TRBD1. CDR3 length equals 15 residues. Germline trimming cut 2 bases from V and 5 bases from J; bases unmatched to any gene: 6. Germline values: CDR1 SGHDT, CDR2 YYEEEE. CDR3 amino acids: CASSLPGQGYYGYTF. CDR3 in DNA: TGTGCCAGCAGCTTACCGGGACAGGGGTATTATGGCTACACCTTC. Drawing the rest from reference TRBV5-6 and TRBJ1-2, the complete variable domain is DAGVTQSPTHLIKTRGQQVTLRCSPKSGHDTVSWYQQALGQGPQFIFQYYEEEERQRGNFPDRFSGHQFPNYSSELNVNALLLGDSALYLCASSLPGQGYYGYTFGSGTRLTVV.

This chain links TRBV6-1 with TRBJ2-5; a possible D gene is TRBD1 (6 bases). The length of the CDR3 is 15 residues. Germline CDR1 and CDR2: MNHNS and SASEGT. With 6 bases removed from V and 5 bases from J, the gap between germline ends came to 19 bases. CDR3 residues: CASSPEGAGAETQYF. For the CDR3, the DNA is TGTGCCAGCAGCCCCGAAGGGGCAGGGGCCGAGACCCAGTACTTC.

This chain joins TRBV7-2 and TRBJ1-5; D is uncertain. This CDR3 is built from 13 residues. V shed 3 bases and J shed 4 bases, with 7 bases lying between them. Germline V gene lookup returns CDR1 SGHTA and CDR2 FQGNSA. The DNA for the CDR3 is TGTGCCAGCAGCTTTCGTCAGAATCAGCCCCAGCATTTT. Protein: CASSFRQNQPQHF.

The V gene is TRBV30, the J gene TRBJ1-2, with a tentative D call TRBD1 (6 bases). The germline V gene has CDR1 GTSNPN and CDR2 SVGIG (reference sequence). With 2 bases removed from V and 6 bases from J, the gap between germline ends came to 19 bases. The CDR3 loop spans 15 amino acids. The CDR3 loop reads CAWSSSGGASDGYTF. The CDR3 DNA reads TGTGCCTGGAGTTCCTCTGGGGGGGCGAGTGATGGCTACACCTTC.

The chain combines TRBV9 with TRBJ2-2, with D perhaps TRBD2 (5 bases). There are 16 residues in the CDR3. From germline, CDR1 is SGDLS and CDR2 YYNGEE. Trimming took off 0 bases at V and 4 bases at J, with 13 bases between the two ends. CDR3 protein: CASSVVGGSRTGELFF. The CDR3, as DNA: TGTGCCAGCAGCGTAGTCGGCGGGTCTCGCACCGGGGAGCTGTTTTTT.

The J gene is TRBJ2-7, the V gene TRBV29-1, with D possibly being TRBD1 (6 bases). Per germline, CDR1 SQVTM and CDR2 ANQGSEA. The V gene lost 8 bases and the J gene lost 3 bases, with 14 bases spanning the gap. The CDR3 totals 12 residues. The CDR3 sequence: CSIGDTRYEQYF. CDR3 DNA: TGCAGCATTGGGGACACTCGCTACGAGCAGTACTTC.

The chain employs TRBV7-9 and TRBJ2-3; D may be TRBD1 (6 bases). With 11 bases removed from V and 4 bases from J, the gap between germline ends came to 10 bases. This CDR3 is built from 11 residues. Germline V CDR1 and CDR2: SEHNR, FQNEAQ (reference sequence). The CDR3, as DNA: TGTGCCGCAGGGGTAGCAGATACGCAGTATTTT. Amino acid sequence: CAAGVADTQYF.